Shown below are 10 T cell receptor beta chains from a single sample sequenced in a study of blood T cell repertoires in COVID-19. Only in-frame clones appear in the TCRdb table, and some are missing; sequencing was by immunoSEQ multiplex PCR. The data show hundreds of thousands of clones, roughly 91% seen once. The specimen was PBMCs or T cells enriched from blood (not recorded which). These receptors were taken from a woman aged 25 to 45 who had recovered from COVID-19.

The V and J genes are TRBV19 and TRBJ2-3; 7 positions agree with TRBD2. Looked up from germline, CDR1 is LNHDA and CDR2 is SQIVND (reference sequence). The CDR3 contains 16 residues. Trimming cost V 6 bases and J 4 bases; bases outside gene matches: 13. For the CDR3, the DNA is TGTGCCAGTAGACGTCCGGGCGGGAGTACATCAGATACGCAGTATTTT. Its translation is CASRRPGGSTSDTQYF.

This sequence joins TRBV28 and TRBJ2-1; 8 nucleotides match TRBD2. This CDR3 has 16 residues. Germline V gene lookup returns CDR1 MDHEN and CDR2 SYDVKM. The junction had 10 bases not matched to a gene; V was cut back by 6 bases and J by 3 bases. The CDR3 loop is CASRGAGEAFYNEQFF. The CDR3 region has the DNA TGTGCCAGCAGGGGAGCGGGAGAGGCATTCTACAATGAGCAGTTCTTC.

The chain carries TRBV7-3 and TRBJ2-2; no clear D. The germline V gene encodes CDR1 SGHTA and CDR2 FQGTGA. Trimming removed 0 bases at V and 4 bases at J, with 3 bases between. The CDR3 extends over 13 amino acids. The CDR3: CASSLTRTGELFF. For the CDR3, the DNA is TGTGCCAGCAGCTTAACCCGCACCGGGGAGCTGTTTTTT.

The gene calls are TRBV28 and TRBJ2-3; TRBD2 might be the D (5 bases). With 7 bases removed from V and 8 bases from J, the gap between germline ends came to 13 bases. This CDR3 is 12 amino acids long. Per the germline V gene, CDR1 is MDHEN and CDR2 is SYDVKM. The CDR3 loop reads CASTPGGSTQYF. In DNA form, the CDR3 reads TGTGCCAGCACCCCGGGTGGGAGTACGCAGTATTTT.

This chain joins TRBV6-6 and TRBJ2-1; D perhaps matches TRBD2 (7 bases). From germline, CDR1 is MNHNY and CDR2 SVGAGI (reference sequence). V was trimmed by 5 bases and J by 7 bases, leaving 24 bases between them. The CDR3 loop spans 17 amino acids. CDR3 in DNA: TGTGCCAGCAGTCGACCCCACAGCGGGACTCAGGGGAATGAGCAGTTCTTC. Translating gives CASSRPHSGTQGNEQFF.

This clone was detected only once. This chain joins TRBV6-5 and TRBJ2-7; a weak D match, TRBD2 (5 bases). Germline V gene data show CDR1 as MNHEY and CDR2 as SVGAGI. V lost 7 bases to trimming and J lost 4 bases, with 8 bases between them. The CDR3 runs to 11 residues. CDR3 amino acids: CASIRGYEQYF. For the CDR3, the DNA is TGTGCCAGCATTCGGGGTTACGAGCAGTACTTC.

This clone occurred once. The chain combines TRBV27 with TRBJ2-7, with D perhaps TRBD2 (6 bases). Trimming stripped 2 bases from V and 5 bases from J, with 10 bases between. The CDR3 covers 13 residues. Germline lookup yields CDR1 MNHEY and CDR2 SMNVEV (reference sequence). CDR3 nucleotide sequence: TGTGCCAGCAGTTTAGGGGGGTTGGACGAGCAGTACTTC. The encoded protein is CASSLGGLDEQYF.

The chain joins TRBV7-6 to TRBJ1-4; TRBD1 agrees at 8 bases. The CDR3 has 16 amino acids. V trimming: 5 bases; J trimming: 3 bases; junction bases outside the gene matches: 8. Germline CDR1 reads SGHVS; CDR2 reads FNYEAQ. The chain's CDR3 is CASSPRTGGSNEKLFF. CDR3 DNA: TGTGCCAGCAGCCCCCGTACAGGGGGGTCTAATGAAAAACTGTTTTTT.

The chain has TRBV6-6 and TRBJ1-5; 8 nucleotides agree with TRBD1. This CDR3 has 14 residues. Losses at the gene ends were 5 bases for V and 6 bases for J; bases not matched to a gene: 6. CDR1 and CDR2 (germline): MNHNY, SVGAGI (reference sequence). The CDR3 coding sequence is TGTGCCAGCAGTCCCCAGGGGGCGACTCAGCCCCAGCATTTT. This gives the protein CASSPQGATQPQHF.

The chain combines TRBV7-3 with TRBJ2-5, with 11 bases matching TRBD1. The length of the CDR3 is 16 residues. J was trimmed by 7 bases and V by 2 bases; bases with no gene match: 9. The germline V gene has CDR1 SGHTA and CDR2 FQGTGA. The CDR3 bases are TGTGCCAGCAGCTTACCCCAGGGACAGGGGGAGGCGACCCAGTACTTC. This sequence encodes CASSLPQGQGEATQYF.